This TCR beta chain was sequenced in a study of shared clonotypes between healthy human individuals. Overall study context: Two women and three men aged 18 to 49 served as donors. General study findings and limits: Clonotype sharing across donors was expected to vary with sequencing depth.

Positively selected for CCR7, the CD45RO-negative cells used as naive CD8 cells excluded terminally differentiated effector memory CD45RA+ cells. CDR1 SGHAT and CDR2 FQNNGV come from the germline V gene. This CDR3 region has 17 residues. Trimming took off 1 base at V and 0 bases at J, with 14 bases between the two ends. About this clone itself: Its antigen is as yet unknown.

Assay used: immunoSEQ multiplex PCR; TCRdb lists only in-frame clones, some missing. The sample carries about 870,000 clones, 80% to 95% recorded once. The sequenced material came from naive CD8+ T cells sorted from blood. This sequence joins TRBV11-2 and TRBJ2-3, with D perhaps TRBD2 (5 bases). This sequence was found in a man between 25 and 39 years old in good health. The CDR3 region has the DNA TGTGCCAGCAGCTTAGTCCCCGCGGGTATCAGCACAGATACGCAGTATTTT. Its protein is CASSLVPAGISTDTQYF.